The 3 T cell receptor beta chains below were found in one sample sequenced in a study of blood T cell repertoires in COVID-19. The method was immunoSEQ multiplex PCR; TCRdb's version includes in-frame clones alone and lacks a portion of them. The table includes 54,000 or so clones, roughly 87% detected once. Material for sequencing was peripheral blood. All receptors derive from a man aged 45-60 years with active COVID-19.

This clone was detected only a few times. V and J are TRBV21-1 and TRBJ2-3; the tabulated D call, TRBD2, remains unverified against the DNA. TRBV21-1 is noted as a pseudogene. This CDR3 region has 20 residues. The CDR3 sequence is CASSKPAQASGGPSTDTQYF. The CDR3 DNA sequence: TGTGCCAGCAGCAAACCAGCCCAGGCTAGCGGGGGGCCTAGCACAGATACGCAGTATTTT.

The gene calls are TRBV2 and TRBJ2-2; 7 bases line up with TRBD1. Germline lookup yields CDR1 SNHLY and CDR2 FYNNEI. V shed 6 bases and J 2 bases; nucleotides not matched to a gene: 9. The CDR3 spans 16 residues. As DNA, the CDR3 is TGTGCCAGCAGAGTATCGGGACAGCAAAACACCGGGGAGCTGTTTTTT. It codes for CASRVSGQQNTGELFF. The full variable domain, in which reference TRBV2 and TRBJ2-2 provide the parts outside the CDR3, is EPEVTQTPSHQVTQMGQEVILRCVPISNHLYFYWYRQILGQKVEFLVSFYNNEISEKSEIFDDQFSVERPDGSNFTLKIRSTKLEDSAMYFCASRVSGQQNTGELFFGEGSRLTVL.

The genes are TRBV28 and TRBJ2-7; 7 bases map to TRBD1. V lost 7 bases and J lost 0; bases outside the gene matches: 9. The length of the CDR3 is 15 residues. Germline lookup yields CDR1 MDHEN and CDR2 SYDVKM. This chain's CDR3 is CASKRTGPGSYEQYF. CDR3 DNA sequence: TGTGCCAGCAAACGGACAGGCCCCGGCTCCTACGAGCAGTACTTC.